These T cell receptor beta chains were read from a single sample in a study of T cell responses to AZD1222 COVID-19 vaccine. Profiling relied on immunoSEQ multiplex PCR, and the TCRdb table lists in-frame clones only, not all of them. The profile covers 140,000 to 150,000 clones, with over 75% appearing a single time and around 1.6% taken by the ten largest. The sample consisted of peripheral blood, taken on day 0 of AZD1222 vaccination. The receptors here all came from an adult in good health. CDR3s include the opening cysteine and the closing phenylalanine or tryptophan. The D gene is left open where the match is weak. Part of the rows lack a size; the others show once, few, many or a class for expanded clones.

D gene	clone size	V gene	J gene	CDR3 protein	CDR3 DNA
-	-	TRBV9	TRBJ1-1	CASRKQGRGAEAFF	TGTGCCAGCAGGAAACAGGGAAGGGGGGCTGAAGCTTTCTTT
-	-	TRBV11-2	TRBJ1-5	CASSADNNQPQHF	TGTGCCAGCAGCGCAGACAACAATCAGCCCCAGCATTTT
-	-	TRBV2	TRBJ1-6	CASRTPGTANSPLHF	TGTGCCAGCAGGACCCCCGGGACGGCCAATTCACCCCTCCACTTT
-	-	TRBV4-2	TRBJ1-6	CASSQLQSVSSYNSPLHF	TGTGCCAGCAGCCAGCTACAGTCCGTTAGCTCCTATAATTCACCCCTCCACTTT
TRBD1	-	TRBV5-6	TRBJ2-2	CASSSGTGLKVGELFF	TGTGCCAGCAGTTCCGGGACAGGGCTAAAGGTGGGGGAGCTGTTTTTT
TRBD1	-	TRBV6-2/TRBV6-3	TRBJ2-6	CASSYPGQGAHGANVLTF	TGTGCCAGCAGTTACCCGGGACAGGGGGCTCACGGGGCCAACGTCCTGACTTTC
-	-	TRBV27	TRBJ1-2	CASMNSANYGYTF	TGTGCCAGCATGAACAGTGCTAACTATGGCTACACCTTC
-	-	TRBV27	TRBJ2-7	CASSERNEQYF	TGTGCCAGCAGTGAACGCAACGAGCAGTACTTC
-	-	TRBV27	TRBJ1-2	CASMSQGRVDGYTF	TGTGCCAGCATGAGCCAGGGCAGGGTGGATGGCTACACCTTC
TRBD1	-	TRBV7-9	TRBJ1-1	CASSPGTGGNTEAFF	TGTGCCAGCAGCCCAGGGACAGGGGGGAACACTGAAGCTTTCTTT
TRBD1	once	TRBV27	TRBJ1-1	CASSSGGPKRAFF	TGTGCCAGCAGTTCAGGGGGCCCAAAAAGGGCTTTCTTT
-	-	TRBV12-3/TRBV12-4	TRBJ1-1	CASSLGQAYEAFF	TGTGCCAGCAGCCTGGGGCAGGCCTATGAAGCTTTCTTT
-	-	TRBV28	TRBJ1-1	CASRDTQGNTEAFF	TGTGCCAGCAGAGATACCCAGGGGAACACTGAAGCTTTCTTT
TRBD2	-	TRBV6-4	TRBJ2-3	CASSAGSGSTDTQYF	TGTGCCAGCAGTGCGGGTAGCGGGAGCACAGATACGCAGTATTTT
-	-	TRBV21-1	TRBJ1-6	CASNRCFRAGCSNSPLHF	TGTGCCAGCAACCGATGTTTCCGCGCGGGGTGTTCTAATTCACCCCTCCACTTT
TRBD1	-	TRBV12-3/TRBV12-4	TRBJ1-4	CASSPGGEKLFF	TGTGCCAGCAGTCCAGGGGGCGAAAAACTGTTTTTT
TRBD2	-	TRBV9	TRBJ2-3	CASSPHETSPDTQYF	TGTGCCAGCAGCCCCCACGAGACTAGCCCAGATACGCAGTATTTT
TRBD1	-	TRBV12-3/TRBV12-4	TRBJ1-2	CASSFKGAYGYTF	TGTGCCAGCAGTTTCAAGGGGGCGTATGGCTACACCTTC
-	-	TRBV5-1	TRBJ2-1	CASSHGLTTGNEQFF	TGCGCCAGCAGCCATGGACTAACAACGGGCAATGAGCAGTTCTTC
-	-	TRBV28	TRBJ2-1	CASSYTTGHEQFF	TGTGCCAGCAGTTATACCACCGGGCATGAGCAGTTCTTC
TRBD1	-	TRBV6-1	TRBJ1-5	CASREDDRVNQPQHF	TGTGCCAGCAGGGAAGATGACAGGGTTAATCAGCCCCAGCATTTT
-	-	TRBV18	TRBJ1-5	CASSNPSQGGVSNQPQHF	TGTGCCAGCTCAAACCCTTCTCAGGGTGGCGTTAGCAATCAGCCCCAGCATTTT
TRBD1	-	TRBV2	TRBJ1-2	CASIFDRDGGYTF	TGTGCCAGCATCTTCGACAGGGACGGTGGCTACACCTTC
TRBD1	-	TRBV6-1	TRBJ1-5	CASSEIGQAHQPQHF	TGTGCCAGCAGTGAGATTGGACAGGCACATCAGCCCCAGCATTTT
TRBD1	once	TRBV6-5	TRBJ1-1	CASRPGQSNTEAFF	TGTGCCAGCAGACCGGGACAGTCGAACACTGAAGCTTTCTTT
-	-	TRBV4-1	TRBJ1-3	CASSQEPGNTIYF	TGCGCCAGCAGCCAAGAGCCCGGAAACACCATATATTTT